This TCR beta chain was identified during a study of blood T cell repertoires in COVID-19. Only in-frame clones appear in the TCRdb table, and some are missing; sequencing was by immunoSEQ multiplex PCR. The sample contains 100,000 to 150,000 clones, 85% of which appear only once. The sequencing sample was made of peripheral blood. This clonotype was obtained from a woman older than 75 with COVID-19, enrolled during active disease.

The DNA for the CDR3 is TGTGCCAGTAGTATTGAGGGGGCCGGGAACACTGAAGCTTTCTTT. It encodes CASSIEGAGNTEAFF. The chain is built from TRBV19 and TRBJ1-1; 7 bases are shared with TRBD1. Germline values: CDR1 LNHDA, CDR2 SQIVND (reference sequence). This CDR3 has 15 residues. J was trimmed by 1 base and V by 3 bases; bases with no gene match: 5.